The 13 T cell receptor beta chains listed next were all sequenced from one sample in a study of blood T cell repertoires in COVID-19. Profiled with immunoSEQ multiplex PCR; TCRdb holds only in-frame clones, not every one. The table has about 76,000 clones, 75% to 90% seen once. Sequenced: peripheral blood. The source of these receptors is a human donor in a cohort sampled during active COVID-19.

The table lists this clone with a few counts. CDR3 sequence (DNA): TGTGGCGGGACAGGGGCCATGAACACTGAAGCTTTCTTT. Its translation: CGGTGAMNTEAFF. The genes are TRBV30 and TRBJ1-1, with 10 bases identical to TRBD1. The CDR3 consists of 13 residues. Looked up from germline, CDR1 is GTSNPN and CDR2 is SVGIG (reference sequence).

The V call is TRBV9, the J call TRBJ2-1; possible D gene TRBD2, 5 bases. Germline loops: CDR1 SGDLS, CDR2 YYNGEE. The CDR3 runs 13 residues. Trimming took off 0 bases at V and 13 bases at J, with 14 bases between the two ends. The CDR3 bases are TGTGCCAGCAGCGTAGGCGTGGAGGCGGAACAGTTCTTC. Protein: CASSVGVEAEQFF.

The rearrangement links TRBV28 to TRBJ1-1; 7 bases agree with TRBD1. Trimming removed 2 bases from V and 7 bases from J; junction bases left unmatched: 7. CDR1 and CDR2 from the germline V gene are MDHEN and SYDVKM. This CDR3 contains 14 residues. CDR3 residues: CASSLETGPIEAFF. CDR3 nucleotides: TGTGCCAGCAGTTTAGAGACAGGGCCTATTGAAGCTTTCTTT.

The chain is built from TRBV7-3 and TRBJ1-2, with 9 bases fitting TRBD1. CDR1 is SGHTA and CDR2 is FQGTGA in the germline V gene. The ends lost 4 bases at V and 3 bases at J; junction bases unmatched: 3. The CDR3 covers 14 residues. For the CDR3, the DNA is TGTGCCAGCAGCTCACGGACAGGGGACTATGGCTACACCTTC. Amino acid sequence: CASSSRTGDYGYTF.

The rearrangement joins TRBV4-1 to TRBJ1-1; D ambiguous. Germline-derived CDR1 and CDR2 are MGHRA and YSYEKL. V lost 2 bases, J lost 0 bases, and 16 bases lay in between. This CDR3 has 17 amino acids. The CDR3 sequence: CASSQRDTPLMNTEAFF. CDR3 nucleotide sequence: TGCGCCAGCAGCCAACGCGACACGCCTTTGATGAACACTGAAGCTTTCTTT.

This clone was observed once. V and J are TRBV7-2 and TRBJ2-1; the D gene is possibly TRBD1 (5 bases). With 4 bases removed from V and 7 bases from J, the gap between germline ends came to 11 bases. Germline V gene data show CDR1 as SGHTA and CDR2 as FQGNSA. This CDR3 has 13 amino acids. The chain's CDR3 is CASSSRYRNEQFF. The DNA of the CDR3 is TGTGCCAGCAGCTCCCGATACAGGAATGAGCAGTTCTTC.

This clone was found a few times. The chain has TRBV6-5 and TRBJ2-7; a possible D gene is TRBD1 (6 bases). The CDR3 totals 14 residues. Deletions cut 4 bases from V and 0 bases from J, with 10 bases between. CDR1 and CDR2 (germline): MNHEY, SVGAGI. The DNA of the CDR3 is TGTGCCAGCAGTTGGACAGCCGACTCCTACGAGCAGTACTTC. Protein: CASSWTADSYEQYF.

This clone appeared once. J is TRBJ2-1 and V is TRBV7-2; 8 nucleotides agree with TRBD1. V gave up 5 bases and J gave up 6 bases; unmatched junction bases: 6. The germline gives CDR1 SGHTA, CDR2 FQGNSA. This CDR3 contains 14 residues. Written as DNA, the CDR3 is TGTGCCAGCAGCGGACAGGGCACCGGCAATGAGCAGTTCTTC. This translates into CASSGQGTGNEQFF.

V gene TRBV6-5 combines with J gene TRBJ1-1; 7 bases are shared with TRBD1. Per germline, CDR1 MNHEY and CDR2 SVGAGI. CDR3 length: 15 amino acids. Trimming removed 3 bases from V and 6 bases from J; junction bases left unmatched: 10. CDR3 bases: TGTGCCAGCAGTTATGGCGGGACAGTCAACGCTGAAGCTTTCTTT. Protein product: CASSYGGTVNAEAFF.

This chain links TRBV27 with TRBJ1-3, with no clear D. The V gene lost 5 bases and the J gene lost 0 bases, with 11 bases spanning the gap. CDR3 length equals 15 residues. Per germline, CDR1 MNHEY and CDR2 SMNVEV (reference sequence). CDR3 region: CASSLGSSSGNTIYF. DNA of the CDR3: TGTGCCAGCAGTCTTGGGAGTTCCTCTGGAAACACCATATATTTT.

The V call is TRBV3-1 (or the pseudogene TRBV3-2), the J call TRBJ1-1; no firm D call. The V gene lost 1 base and the J gene lost 11 bases, with 14 bases spanning the gap. The CDR3 runs to 13 residues. Germline V CDR1 and CDR2: LGHDT, YNNKEL (reference sequence). This chain's CDR3 is CASSQGPMTRAFF. The CDR3 nucleotides read TGTGCCAGCAGCCAAGGACCAATGACGAGGGCTTTCTTT.

V usage is TRBV11-3 and J usage is TRBJ1-1, with D maybe TRBD1 (6 bases). V lost 5 bases to trimming and J lost 7 bases, with 20 bases between them. Germline loops: CDR1 SGHNT, CDR2 YENEEA. The length of the CDR3 is 15 residues. The DNA of the CDR3 is TGTGCCAGCAGCCCCTTGGGGGACATAGGAGGTGAAGCTTTCTTT. As protein: CASSPLGDIGGEAFF. Looking up the rest from reference TRBV11-3 and TRBJ1-1 gives the full variable domain: EAGVVQSPRYKIIEKKQPVAFWCNPISGHNTLYWYLQNLGQGPELLIRYENEEAVDDSQLPKDRFSAERLKGVDSTLKIQPAELGDSAVYLCASSPLGDIGGEAFFGQGTRLTVV.

This clone has only a few counts. This rearrangement joins TRBV11-2 to TRBJ2-7; 8 bases fit TRBD2. Unmatched junction bases numbered 5, after V lost 4 bases and J lost 0 bases. The CDR3 runs 15 residues. The germline CDR1 and CDR2 sequences are SGHAT and FQNNGV. For the CDR3, the DNA is TGTGCCAGCAGCTCTAGCGGGCTCAGCTCCTACGAGCAGTACTTC. Translation gives CASSSSGLSSYEQYF.